One and the same sample provided the 14 T cell receptor beta chains below, sequenced in a study of Ad26.COV2.S vaccination and SARS-CoV-2 variants. The protocol was immunoSEQ multiplex PCR, while the TCRdb copy is restricted to in-frame clones and leaves out a portion. The table records around 500,000 clones, 80% to 90% of them present only once. The treatment denotes: around 19 received Ad26.COV2.S at low or high dose, single or two shots; about 5 received placebo; per-sample allocation not given. Day 63 after the first vaccine or placebo injection was the time point for sampling. Sequencing was performed on peripheral blood, taken in a trial of Ad26.COV2.S vaccine versus placebo. The receptors shown here come from a person between 18 and 59 years old who received the Ad26.COV2.S COVID-19 vaccine or a placebo.

The table lists this clone with a count of one. The chain is built from TRBV28 and TRBJ2-7; TRBD1 aligns across 10 bases. V lost 11 bases, J lost 6 bases, and 16 bases stayed unmatched. The CDR3 spans 15 residues. Per germline, CDR1 MDHEN and CDR2 SYDVKM. The CDR3 region is CAASQAGQGSLEQYF. CDR3 bases: TGTGCCGCATCCCAAGCGGGACAGGGGTCCCTCGAGCAGTACTTC. The full variable domain, rest sourced from reference TRBV28 and TRBJ2-7, is DVKVTQSSRYLVKRTGEKVFLECVQDMDHENMFWYRQDPGLGLRLIYFSYDVKMKEKGDIPEGYSVSREKKERFSLILESASTNQTSMYLCAASQAGQGSLEQYFGPGTRLTVT.

This clone was recorded only once. The V and J genes are TRBV5-1 and TRBJ1-6; D is unresolved. With 0 bases removed from V and 6 bases from J, the gap between germline ends came to 7 bases. Germline-derived CDR1 and CDR2 are SGHRS and YFSETQ. The CDR3 sequence is 14 residues long. The CDR3 loop is CASSLGTLNSPLHF. Written as DNA, the CDR3 is TGCGCCAGCAGCTTGGGGACCCTTAATTCACCCCTCCACTTT.

V and J are TRBV7-9 and TRBJ1-2; unclear D gene. CDR1 and CDR2 from the germline V gene are SEHNR and FQNEAQ (reference sequence). The CDR3 consists of 15 residues. V lost 1 base, J lost 4 bases, and 13 bases lay in between. The CDR3 sequence: CASSLGGTGGYGYTF. The CDR3 bases are TGTGCCAGCAGCTTAGGTGGAACGGGAGGCTATGGCTACACCTTC.

The V and J genes are TRBV5-4 and TRBJ2-1; 7 bases are shared with TRBD2. This CDR3 is 12 amino acids long. J was trimmed by 9 bases and V by 2 bases; bases with no gene match: 2. Germline V gives CDR1 SGHNT, CDR2 YYREEE (reference sequence). DNA for the CDR3: TGTGCCAGCAGCTTTGGGAGGGGTGAGCAGTTCTTC. Encoded protein: CASSFGRGEQFF. The full variable domain, rest sourced from reference TRBV5-4 and TRBJ2-1, is ETGVTQSPTHLIKTRGQQVTLRCSSQSGHNTVSWYQQALGQGPQFIFQYYREEENGRGNFPPRFSGLQFPNYSSELNVNALELDDSALYLCASSFGRGEQFFGPGTRLTVL.

This rearrangement joins TRBV6-5 to TRBJ1-2; 8 nucleotides line up with TRBD1. The CDR3 consists of 15 residues. The germline V gene encodes CDR1 MNHEY and CDR2 SVGAGI. With V trimmed by 10 bases and J by 4 bases, 14 bases remained unmatched. CDR3 sequence (DNA): TGTGCCATTCAATACCGGGACAGGTCCCTCTATGGCTACACCTTC. This gives the protein CAIQYRDRSLYGYTF.

The rearrangement links TRBV19 to TRBJ1-1; D not resolved. In germline, CDR1 is LNHDA, CDR2 SQIVND (reference sequence). The V end was cut by 4 bases, the J end by 3 bases, with 12 bases between. The CDR3 covers 14 residues. The CDR3 DNA sequence: TGTGCCAGTAGTAATGGGGTGGGGTACACTGAAGCTTTCTTT. This sequence encodes CASSNGVGYTEAFF.

This clone was seen only a few times. The V and J genes are TRBV15 and TRBJ1-5; unclear D gene. V lost 1 base and J lost 6, with 4 bases in between. Looked up from germline, CDR1 is LNHNV and CDR2 is YYDKDF (reference sequence). The CDR3 runs to 12 residues. CDR3 sequence: CATSRVGQPQHF. Written as DNA, the CDR3 is TGTGCCACCAGCAGAGTCGGTCAGCCCCAGCATTTT.

The rearrangement links TRBV7-2 to TRBJ1-5; no reliable D call. CDR1 SGHTA and CDR2 FQGNSA come from the germline V gene. The CDR3 extends over 11 amino acids. The V end was cut by 3 bases, the J end by 9 bases, with 6 bases between. The CDR3 DNA sequence: TGTGCCAGCAGCTTTGTTGGGCCCCAGCATTTT. Protein: CASSFVGPQHF.

This rearrangement joins TRBV6-2 or TRBV6-3 to TRBJ2-7; TRBD2 agrees at 10 bases. The CDR3 loop spans 17 amino acids. Per the germline V gene, CDR1 is MNHEY and CDR2 is SVGEGT. V gave up 2 bases and J gave up 2 bases; unmatched junction bases: 9. CDR3 in DNA: TGTGCCAGCAGTTACAGGCTAGCGGGAGTGCCACCCTACGAGCAGTACTTC. Its protein product is CASSYRLAGVPPYEQYF.

V is TRBV28 and J is TRBJ1-5, with D tentatively TRBD1 (6 bases). The CDR3 runs to 15 residues. Trimming took 7 bases from V and 0 from J, leaving 13 bases between them. Germline CDR1 reads MDHEN; CDR2 reads SYDVKM. This CDR3 reads CASNQQGNSNQPQHF. The CDR3 coding sequence is TGTGCCAGCAATCAACAGGGTAATAGCAATCAGCCCCAGCATTTT.

The V call is TRBV15, the J call TRBJ1-1, with no clear D. CDR1 is LNHNV, CDR2 YYDKDF, per germline (reference sequence). Trimming removed 4 bases from V and 0 bases from J, with 15 bases in between. This CDR3 is 16 amino acids long. The CDR3 region has the DNA TGTGCCACCAGCAATTTTCACCGAACTATGAACACTGAAGCTTTCTTT. Protein: CATSNFHRTMNTEAFF.

The chain recombines TRBV6-5 with TRBJ2-7; 7 positions agree with TRBD2. Trimming removed 0 bases from V and 4 bases from J; junction bases left unmatched: 6. The CDR3 is 15 residues long. Per germline, CDR1 MNHEY and CDR2 SVGAGI. DNA of the CDR3: TGTGCCAGCAGTTACTCACGGGAGGTCATTTACGAGCAGTACTTC. It specifies CASSYSREVIYEQYF.

The chain uses TRBV15 and TRBJ1-4; no clear D gene. Germline loops: CDR1 LNHNV, CDR2 YYDKDF (reference sequence). The CDR3 is 15 amino acids. The V gene lost 1 base and the J gene lost 4 bases, with 10 bases spanning the gap. The CDR3 here is CATSRAGGRNEKLFF. CDR3 coding DNA: TGTGCCACCAGCAGAGCAGGCGGTCGTAATGAAAAACTGTTTTTT.

This chain links TRBV29-1 with TRBJ1-1; D is unresolved. Germline V gene lookup returns CDR1 SQVTM and CDR2 ANQGSEA. The CDR3 runs 8 residues. Trimming removed 6 bases at V and 8 bases at J, with 4 bases between. The CDR3, as DNA: TGCAGCGTCGGCGAAGCTTTCTTT. Translating gives CSVGEAFF.